This TCR beta chain was found in a study of shared clonotypes between healthy human individuals. On the study more broadly: In total, the donors were two women and a few men aged 18 to 49.

Study findings and constraints: Clonotypes shared by all four donors outscored non-shared clonotypes in generation probability.

Deep level was the assay's run setting. The method was immunoSEQ multiplex PCR; TCRdb's version includes in-frame clones alone and lacks a portion of them. The sample lists a few hundred thousand clones; approximately 97% were seen once. This CDR3 has 14 residues. From germline, CDR1 is SGHTA and CDR2 FQGNSA. With 4 bases clipped from V and 12 bases from J, the junction kept 12 bases outside the gene matches. Comment on this clone: Its antigen remains unknown.

This chain uses TRBV7-2 with TRBJ2-1; 7 nucleotides line up with TRBD2. The TCR comes from a woman in her twenties or thirties in good health. Input material: naive CD4+ T cells sorted from blood. The sample's subset: CD45RA+ positively selected. The CDR3 is CASSYSGTIVVQFF. CDR3 bases: TGTGCCAGCAGCTACTCCGGGACTATTGTCGTGCAGTTCTTC.